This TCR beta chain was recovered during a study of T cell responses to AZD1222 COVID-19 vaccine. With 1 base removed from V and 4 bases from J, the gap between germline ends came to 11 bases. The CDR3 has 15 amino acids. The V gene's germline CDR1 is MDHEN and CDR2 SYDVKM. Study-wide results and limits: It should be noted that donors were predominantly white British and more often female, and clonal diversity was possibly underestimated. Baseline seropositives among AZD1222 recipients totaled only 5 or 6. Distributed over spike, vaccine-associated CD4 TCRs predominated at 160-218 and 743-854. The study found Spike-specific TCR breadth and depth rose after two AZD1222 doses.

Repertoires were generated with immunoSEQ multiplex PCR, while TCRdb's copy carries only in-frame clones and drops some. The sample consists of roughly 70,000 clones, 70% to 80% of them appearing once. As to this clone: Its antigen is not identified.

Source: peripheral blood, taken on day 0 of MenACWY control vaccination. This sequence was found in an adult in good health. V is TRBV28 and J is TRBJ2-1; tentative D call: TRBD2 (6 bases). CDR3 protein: CASSLSAGPYNEQFF. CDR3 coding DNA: TGTGCCAGCAGTTTATCCGCGGGACCATACAATGAGCAGTTCTTC.